These 7 T cell receptor beta chains share one sample of origin, sequenced in a study of post-analysis software for immune sequencing data. Study-wide results and caveats: With TRBV5-6, TRBV5-1 and TRBV20-1 included, 5 or 6 TRBV segments were more frequent in patients than in controls.

Included in the TCR beta cDNA libraries were unique molecular identifiers. One entry per CDR3 protein, called by TCRdb with MiXCR from the PCR reads. The repertoire has hundreds of thousands of distinct CDR3 sequences, 25% to 30% of them found once; the top ten carry 0.5% to 0.6%. No cognate antigen is known for these TCRs. Specimen: blood. The receptors originated from a girl between 5 and 17 years old with multiple sclerosis.

This clonotype has more than one count but fewer than ten. The V gene is TRBV5-5, the J gene TRBJ2-5, with D possibly matching TRBD1 (7 bases). Germline values: CDR1 SGHKS, CDR2 YYEKEE (reference sequence). Trimming stripped 4 bases from V and 4 bases from J, with 14 bases between. The CDR3 contains 14 residues. CDR3 residues: CASSPRQGGETQYF. CDR3 coding DNA: TGTGCCAGCAGCCCGAGACAGGGAGGAGAGACCCAGTACTTC.

This clonotype was seen more than once but under ten times. The genes are TRBV12-3 or TRBV12-4 and TRBJ1-4; 10 nucleotides match TRBD1. J was trimmed by 5 bases and V by 3 bases; bases with no gene match: 6. The CDR3 runs 16 residues. CDR3 nucleotides: TGTGCCAGCAGTTTCAACCCGGGACAGGGGAATGAAAAACTGTTTTTT. It codes for CASSFNPGQGNEKLFF.

This clonotype was counted a few times. This rearrangement joins TRBV7-4 to TRBJ2-7; D not certain. This CDR3 contains 13 residues. The V and J ends lost 1 base and 6 bases respectively, with 10 bases between them. Germline V gene sequence: CDR1 SGHVT, CDR2 SQSDAQ. CDR3 bases: TGTGCCAGCAGCTTAGTGCTGGTAGGCGAGCAGTACTTC. Protein: CASSLVLVGEQYF. Supplemented by reference TRBV7-4 and TRBJ2-7, the full variable domain reads GAGVSQSPRYKVAKRGRDVALRCDSISGHVTLYWYRQTLGQGSEVLTYSQSDAQRDKSGRPSGRFSAERPERSVSTLKIQRTEQGDSAVYLCASSLVLVGEQYFGPGTRLTVT.

This sequence joins TRBV7-2 and TRBJ2-1; D possibly matches TRBD1 or TRBD2 (6 bases each). V gave up 5 bases and J gave up 0 bases, with 14 bases separating them. The CDR3 has 16 amino acids. CDR1 and CDR2 from the germline V gene are SGHTA and FQGNSA. The CDR3 reads CASSPGGGSSYNEQFF. The CDR3 DNA reads TGTGCCAGCAGCCCTGGAGGGGGTAGCTCCTACAATGAGCAGTTCTTC.

This clonotype was seen a handful of times. The gene calls are TRBV3-1 and TRBJ2-4; TRBD2 might be the D (5 bases). V was trimmed by 4 bases and J by 8 bases, leaving 15 bases between them. CDR1 LGHDT and CDR2 YNNKEL come from the germline V gene (reference sequence). The CDR3 consists of 14 residues. CDR3 amino acids: CASSPRGSGDIQYF. For the CDR3, the DNA is TGTGCCAGCAGCCCCCGGGGAAGTGGAGACATTCAGTACTTC.

This chain joins TRBV20-1 and TRBJ2-1; D is undetermined. V was cut by 0 bases and J by 6 bases, with 6 bases left in between. The CDR3 totals 12 residues. Germline lookup yields CDR1 DFQATT and CDR2 SNEGSKA (reference sequence). CDR3 DNA: TGCAGTGCTAGAGAGGGTTTCAATGAGCAGTTCTTC. This codes for CSAREGFNEQFF.

A note on this clonotype: With a much larger clone just one base away, this may be a read error. The rearrangement links TRBV20-1 to TRBJ2-1, with 8 bases matching TRBD2. This CDR3 contains 15 residues. CDR1 DFQATT and CDR2 SNEGSKA come from the germline V gene (reference sequence). V trimming: 3 bases; J trimming: 13 bases; junction bases outside the gene matches: 17. The CDR3 sequence: CSASRRSGSAETQFF. CDR3 sequence (DNA): TGCAGTGCTAGTAGGCGGAGCGGGAGCGCCGAGACCCAGTTCTTC.